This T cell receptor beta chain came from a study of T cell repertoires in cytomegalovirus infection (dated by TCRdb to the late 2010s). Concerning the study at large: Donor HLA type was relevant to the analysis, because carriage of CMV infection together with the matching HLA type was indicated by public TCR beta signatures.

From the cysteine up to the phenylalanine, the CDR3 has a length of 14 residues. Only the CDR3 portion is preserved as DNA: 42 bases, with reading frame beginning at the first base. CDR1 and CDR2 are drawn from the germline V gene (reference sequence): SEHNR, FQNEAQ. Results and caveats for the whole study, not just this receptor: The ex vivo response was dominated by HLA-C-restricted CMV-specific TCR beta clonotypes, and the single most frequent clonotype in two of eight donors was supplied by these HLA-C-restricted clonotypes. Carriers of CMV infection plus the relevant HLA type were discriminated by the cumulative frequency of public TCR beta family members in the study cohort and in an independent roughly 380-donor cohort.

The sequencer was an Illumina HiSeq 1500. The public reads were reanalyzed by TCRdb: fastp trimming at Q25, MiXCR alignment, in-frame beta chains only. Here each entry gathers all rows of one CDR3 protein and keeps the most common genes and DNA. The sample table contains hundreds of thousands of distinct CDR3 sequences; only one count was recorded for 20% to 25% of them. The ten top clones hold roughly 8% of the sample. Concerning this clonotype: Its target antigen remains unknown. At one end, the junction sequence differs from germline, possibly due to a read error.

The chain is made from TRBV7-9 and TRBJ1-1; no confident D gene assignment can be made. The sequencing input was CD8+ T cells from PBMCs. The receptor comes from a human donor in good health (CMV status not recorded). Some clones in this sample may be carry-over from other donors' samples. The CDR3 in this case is CASTYEGSYTEDFF. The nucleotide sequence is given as TGTGCCAGCACATATGAAGGGAGCTACACTGAAGATTTCTTT.